Shown below are 20 T cell receptor beta chains from a single sample sequenced in a study of T cells after yellow fever vaccination. One entry per CDR3 protein, called by TCRdb with MiXCR from the 5' RACE reads. This table holds 300,000 to 400,000 distinct CDR3 sequences, approximately 12% found once. Sequenced here: CD4+ T cells sorted from PBMCs, sampled 15 days after the yellow fever booster vaccination. The receptors shown here come from a man aged 18 to 30 who received the YFV17D yellow fever vaccine.

This clonotype was counted only a few times. The genes are TRBV7-8 and TRBJ2-7; 8 bases fit TRBD1. From germline, CDR1 is SGHVS and CDR2 FQNEAQ. The V gene end was trimmed by 5 bases and the J gene end by 7 bases; junction bases not matched to a gene: 10. This CDR3 comprises 14 residues. The CDR3 here is CASSVDRVSGEQYF. The CDR3 DNA reads TGTGCCAGCAGCGTGGACAGGGTGAGCGGTGAGCAGTACTTC.

CDR3: CAWSGSSTDTQYF. Here the CDR3 DNA reads TGTGCCTGGAGTGGATCTAGCACAGATACGCAGTATTTT. J is TRBJ2-3 and V is TRBV30; D unresolved. The CDR3 has 13 amino acids. CDR1 and CDR2 (germline): GTSNPN, SVGIG (reference sequence). The V and J ends lost 1 base and 0 bases respectively, with 5 bases between them.

The sample holds many counts of this clonotype. The gene calls are TRBV6-2 or TRBV6-3 and TRBJ2-2; D might be TRBD2 (6 bases). The CDR3 totals 14 residues. The germline V gene has CDR1 MNHEY and CDR2 SVGEGT. Trimming stripped 4 bases from V and 6 bases from J, with 12 bases between. The CDR3 sequence: CASSLRLVAGELFF. The CDR3 bases are TGTGCCAGCAGTTTGCGACTAGTCGCCGGGGAGCTGTTTTTT.

The chain has TRBV28 and TRBJ2-6, with a tentative D call TRBD1 (6 bases). Germline values: CDR1 MDHEN, CDR2 SYDVKM. The CDR3 length is 15 residues. The ends were cut back, 8 bases at V and 4 bases at J, with 15 bases in the middle. The CDR3 bases are TGTGCCAGCTCCATTCCAGGGGCAGGGGCCAACGTCCTGACTTTC. It codes for CASSIPGAGANVLTF.

This clonotype was counted between two and nine times. The genes are TRBV7-9 and TRBJ1-2; D unresolved. With 1 base removed from V and 5 bases from J, the gap between germline ends came to 17 bases. This CDR3 contains 16 residues. Germline CDR1 and CDR2: SEHNR and FQNEAQ (reference sequence). The CDR3, as DNA: TGTGCCAGCAGCTTAGGGGCGGCCGTTCAGCTTTATGGCTACACCTTC. Amino acid sequence: CASSLGAAVQLYGYTF.

The V call is TRBV29-1, the J call TRBJ2-1; 8 bases map to TRBD2. The J segment lost 6 bases and the V segment lost 3 bases, leaving 7 bases of the junction unmatched. This CDR3 is 14 amino acids long. Looked up from germline, CDR1 is SQVTM and CDR2 is ANQGSEA. This CDR3 is CSVDAGGSGNEQFF. The CDR3 region has the DNA TGCAGCGTTGACGCGGGGGGAAGCGGCAATGAGCAGTTCTTC.

This chain uses TRBV10-3 with TRBJ2-3; no firm D call. Between the trimmed V and J ends, which lost 10 bases and 6 bases, there was a span of 14 bases. The CDR3 covers 12 residues. Germline V gene sequence: CDR1 ENHRY, CDR2 SYGVKD. CDR3 sequence reads: CATKPSPDTQYF. CDR3 sequence (DNA): TGTGCCACCAAGCCATCCCCCGATACGCAGTATTTT.

The rearrangement uses TRBV7-9 and TRBJ1-2, with D perhaps TRBD1 (6 bases). V was shortened by 4 bases and J by 8 bases, with 14 bases between the two germline ends. Germline CDR1 and CDR2: SEHNR and FQNEAQ (reference sequence). The CDR3 length is 13 residues. This chain's CDR3 is CASSSQGYEGYTF. The CDR3 nucleotides are TGTGCCAGCAGCTCACAGGGATACGAGGGCTACACCTTC.

This clonotype was recorded a few times. The chain couples TRBV7-3 to TRBJ2-7; TRBD2 matches 11 bases. The CDR3 length is 15 residues. Germline V gives CDR1 SGHTA, CDR2 FQGTGA. The ends lost 6 bases at V and 2 bases at J; junction bases unmatched: 6. In DNA form, the CDR3 reads TGTGCCAGCAGTCCTAGCGGGGGGAGTACCTACGAGCAGTACTTC. It encodes CASSPSGGSTYEQYF.

This clonotype was picked up a small number of times. This chain connects TRBV20-1 to TRBJ1-3, with D possibly matching TRBD1 (6 bases). Between the trimmed V and J ends, which lost 2 bases and 1 base, there was a span of 15 bases. The length of the CDR3 is 16 residues. Per germline, CDR1 DFQATT and CDR2 SNEGSKA (reference sequence). The CDR3 protein is CSARSRGLWSGNTIYF. The CDR3 region has the DNA TGCAGTGCTAGATCGAGGGGGTTGTGGTCTGGAAACACCATATATTTT.

This clonotype was recorded many times. This chain links TRBV7-2 with TRBJ1-4; D ambiguous. The CDR3 length is 16 residues. CDR1 and CDR2 (germline): SGHTA, FQGNSA. Trimming removed 3 bases at V and 0 bases at J, with 11 bases between. Here the CDR3 DNA reads TGTGCCAGCAGCTTGTTGGGTGGGGCAACTAATGAAAAACTGTTTTTT. Translation: CASSLLGGATNEKLFF.

This clonotype was observed a handful of times. This chain uses TRBV10-3 with TRBJ1-1, with 10 positions matching TRBD1. From germline, CDR1 is ENHRY and CDR2 SYGVKD. With 6 bases clipped from V and 0 bases from J, the junction kept 10 bases outside the gene matches. CDR3 length: 17 residues. CDR3 sequence: CAIRAHRDRGMNTEAFF. The CDR3 nucleotides read TGTGCCATCAGGGCTCACCGGGACAGGGGTATGAACACTGAAGCTTTCTTT.

This clonotype was detected many times. The chain has TRBV18 and TRBJ2-3, with a tentative D call TRBD2 (7 bases). Germline CDR1 is KGHSH and CDR2 is LQKENI. The CDR3 contains 15 residues. V was clipped by 2 bases and J by 3 bases, with 12 bases between them. The CDR3 region is CASSPRGGDTDTQYF. The CDR3 nucleotides read TGTGCCAGCTCACCAAGAGGGGGGGATACAGATACGCAGTATTTT.

This chain connects TRBV4-2 to TRBJ1-4; D not resolved. CDR3 length: 14 residues. V lost 0 bases to trimming and J lost 5 bases, with 7 bases between them. Germline V gene data show CDR1 as LGHNA and CDR2 as YNFKEQ. CDR3 protein: CASSQDTANEKLFF. CDR3 DNA: TGTGCCAGCAGCCAAGACACAGCGAATGAAAAACTGTTTTTT.

V and J are TRBV7-3 and TRBJ1-6; maybe TRBD1 (6 bases). The CDR3 consists of 16 residues. Germline CDR1 reads SGHTA; CDR2 reads FQGTGA. The V gene lost 5 bases and the J gene lost 16 bases, with 27 bases spanning the gap. CDR3 coding DNA: TGTGCCAGCAGCACCGGACAGAGAGCTAATTCGGAGGAGCTCCACTTT. Protein sequence: CASSTGQRANSEELHF.

V usage is TRBV5-6 and J usage is TRBJ2-5; D assignment may be TRBD1 or TRBD2 (7 bases each). In germline, CDR1 is SGHDT, CDR2 YYEEEE. V lost 3 bases and J 7 bases, leaving 19 bases between the germline ends. The CDR3 runs to 15 residues. CDR3 bases: TGTGCCAGCAGCTCCCCAGGGGGGGCCTCGGGGACCCAGTACTTC. This encodes CASSSPGGASGTQYF.

The V call is TRBV18, the J call TRBJ2-5; tentatively, D is TRBD2 (5 bases). Trimming cost V 3 bases and J 3 bases, with 8 bases left between them. The CDR3 spans 13 residues. The germline V gene encodes CDR1 KGHSH and CDR2 LQKENI. The CDR3 sequence is CASSPRDKETQYF. CDR3 nucleotides: TGTGCCAGCTCACCCCGGGATAAAGAGACCCAGTACTTC. The whole variable domain, filled in from reference TRBV18 and TRBJ2-5, reads NAGVMQNPRHLVRRRGQEARLRCSPMKGHSHVYWYRQLPEEGLKFMVYLQKENIIDESGMPKERFSAEFPKEGPSILRIQQVVRGDSAAYFCASSPRDKETQYFGPGTRLLVL.

This clonotype has a count of ten or more. This rearrangement joins TRBV7-9 to TRBJ1-6; D remains unclear. This CDR3 has 14 residues. The V gene lost 3 bases and the J gene lost 6 bases, with 9 bases spanning the gap. The germline V gene encodes CDR1 SEHNR and CDR2 FQNEAQ (reference sequence). The CDR3 coding sequence is TGTGCCAGCAGCTTCGGGTTTGGTAATTCACCCCTCCACTTT. Residues: CASSFGFGNSPLHF. Using reference TRBV7-9 and TRBJ1-6 for the parts outside the CDR3, the full variable domain is DTGVSQNPRHKITKRGQNVTFRCDPISEHNRLYWYRQTLGQGPEFLTYFQNEAQLEKSRLLSDRFSAERPKGSFSTLEIQRTEQGDSAMYLCASSFGFGNSPLHFGNGTRLTVT.

This clonotype appeared many times. CDR3 sequence reads: CASSYPESTLPGTEAFF. The CDR3 region has the DNA TGTGCCAGCAGCTACCCCGAGAGTACCCTCCCCGGCACTGAAGCTTTCTTT. The chain joins TRBV9 to TRBJ1-1; D is ambiguous. The V and J ends lost 4 bases and 4 bases respectively, with 23 bases between them. The CDR3 is 17 amino acids. Germline-derived CDR1 and CDR2 are SGDLS and YYNGEE.

The chain has TRBV7-2 and TRBJ1-1; D is unclear. Trimming pared 7 bases from V and 8 bases from J, leaving 17 bases between. Looked up from germline, CDR1 is SGHTA and CDR2 is FQGNSA. CDR3 length equals 13 residues. CDR3 DNA: TGTGCCAGCACCTTCACCGGGCAGACAGAAGCTTTCTTT. It specifies CASTFTGQTEAFF. The variable domain in full, with the rest retrieved from reference TRBV7-2 and TRBJ1-1, is GAGVSQSPSNKVTEKGKDVELRCDPISGHTALYWYRQSLGQGLEFLIYFQGNSAPDKSGLPSDRFSAERTGGSVSTLTIQRTQQEDSAVYLCASTFTGQTEAFFGQGTRLTVV.